The 24 T cell receptor beta chains presented below share a single source sample, sequenced in a study of CD8+ T cells in alopecia areata. As the sequencing template, cDNA was produced by extracting RNA and reverse transcribing it. This table comes from immunoSEQ multiplex PCR, and its TCRdb copy is limited to in-frame clones, with some not included. This table holds roughly 220,000 clones, approximately 65% found once. The treatment denotes: oral pan-JAK inhibitor, 5-10 mg twice daily. The material sequenced was CD4+ T cells sorted from blood, taken around week 44, from a patient treated with tofacitinib. These receptor sequences come from a human donor with alopecia areata.

The chain is built from TRBV19 and TRBJ1-1, with TRBD1 matching 7 bases. CDR1 LNHDA and CDR2 SQIVND come from the germline V gene (reference sequence). J lost 1 base, V lost 6 bases, and 5 bases had no gene match. The CDR3 is 14 residues long. CDR3 bases: TGTGCCAGTAGGCCACAGGGGAAGAACACTGAAGCTTTCTTT. This codes for CASRPQGKNTEAFF.

The chain uses TRBV25-1 and TRBJ1-2; D is uncertain. V was cut by 5 bases and J by 4 bases, with 11 bases left in between. This CDR3 spans 13 amino acids. CDR1 is MGHDK, CDR2 SYGVNS, per germline. Written as DNA, the CDR3 is TGTGCCAGCAGTAGTGGACGGATCTATGGCTACACCTTC. This gives the protein CASSSGRIYGYTF.

The chain recombines TRBV29-1 with TRBJ1-2; the D gene is possibly TRBD1 (5 bases). V shed 7 bases and J shed 3 bases, with 21 bases lying between them. The CDR3 has 15 residues. Germline CDR1 and CDR2: SQVTM and ANQGSEA. The CDR3 bases are TGCAGCGCCGAGGGTGGTAGCGGGGGTTACTATGGCTACACCTTC. Translated: CSAEGGSGGYYGYTF.

The chain uses TRBV29-1 and TRBJ2-7; 8 bases line up with TRBD1. J gave up 4 bases and V 6 bases, and 11 bases lay outside the gene matches. The CDR3 sequence is 14 residues long. CDR1 SQVTM and CDR2 ANQGSEA come from the germline V gene. Written as DNA, the CDR3 is TGCAGCGTGACCGTCCGGGACAGGTTGTACGAGCAGTACTTC. Translated, it gives CSVTVRDRLYEQYF.

Only a few counts were recorded for this clone. The V call is TRBV27, the J call TRBJ2-6; D call uncertain. Germline V gene sequence: CDR1 MNHEY, CDR2 SMNVEV (reference sequence). V lost 2 bases to trimming and J lost 0 bases, with 5 bases between them. The CDR3 spans 15 residues. The CDR3 DNA follows: TGTGCCAGCAGTTTAGGAAGCTCTGGGGCCAACGTCCTGACTTTC. Its protein product is CASSLGSSGANVLTF. Drawing the rest from reference TRBV27 and TRBJ2-6, the complete variable domain is EAQVTQNPRYLITVTGKKLTVTCSQNMNHEYMSWYRQDPGLGLRQIYYSMNVEVTDKGDVPEGYKVSRKEKRNFPLILESPSPNQTSLYFCASSLGSSGANVLTFGAGSRLTVL.

V is TRBV19 and J is TRBJ1-2, with D uncertain. Trimming removed 1 base at V and 6 bases at J, with 9 bases between. This CDR3 comprises 13 residues. The germline CDR1 and CDR2 sequences are LNHDA and SQIVND (reference sequence). This CDR3 reads CASSIVEGNGYTF. CDR3 nucleotide sequence: TGTGCCAGTAGTATAGTCGAAGGGAATGGCTACACCTTC.

This chain connects TRBV5-1 to TRBJ2-3, with D possibly being TRBD1 (5 bases). CDR1 is SGHRS and CDR2 is YFSETQ in the germline V gene. The V end was cut by 1 base, the J end by 1 base, with 7 bases between. The CDR3 contains 14 residues. The CDR3 protein is CASSLQGRTDTQYF. The CDR3 DNA reads as TGCGCCAGCAGCTTGCAGGGCCGCACAGATACGCAGTATTTT.

The chain joins TRBV19 to TRBJ2-7; weak D call: TRBD1 (6 bases). This CDR3 is built from 11 residues. Germline loops: CDR1 LNHDA, CDR2 SQIVND (reference sequence). V dropped 5 bases and J dropped 6 bases, with 8 bases sitting between them. The CDR3 spells CASSGGGEQYF. CDR3 DNA sequence: TGTGCCAGTAGTGGGGGCGGCGAGCAGTACTTC.

The rearrangement uses TRBV29-1 and TRBJ2-1; TRBD1 agrees at 7 bases. V lost 5 bases to trimming and J lost 10 bases; unmatched junction nucleotides: 11. This CDR3 spans 13 amino acids. The germline CDR1 and CDR2 sequences are SQVTM and ANQGSEA. CDR3: CSVSQGVRYEQFF. As DNA, the CDR3 is TGCAGCGTTTCGCAGGGGGTACGATACGAGCAGTTCTTC.

The rearrangement uses TRBV5-1 and TRBJ2-3, with TRBD1 matching over 7 bases. The trim removed 10 bases at V and 2 bases at J, leaving 13 bases unmatched. The CDR3 runs 15 residues. Germline CDR1 is SGHRS and CDR2 is YFSETQ. CDR3 residues: CAGRERGRATDTQYF. The CDR3 DNA reads TGCGCCGGAAGGGAGAGGGGGCGGGCCACAGATACGCAGTATTTT.

The V call is TRBV29-1, the J call TRBJ1-1; D is ambiguous. V was trimmed by 3 bases and J by 1 base, leaving 12 bases between them. CDR1 is SQVTM and CDR2 is ANQGSEA in the germline V gene. The CDR3 contains 14 residues. CDR3 loop: CSVELLGANTEAFF. In DNA form, the CDR3 reads TGCAGCGTTGAGTTGCTCGGTGCGAACACTGAAGCTTTCTTT.

In DNA, the CDR3 is TGTGCCAGTAGCCCGGGACACCCCTACGAGCAGTACTTC. Translating gives CASSPGHPYEQYF. This chain uses TRBV19 with TRBJ2-7, with a tentative D call TRBD1 (6 bases). CDR3 length: 13 residues. Trimming left V 6 bases short and J 2 bases short, with 11 bases between. CDR1 LNHDA and CDR2 SQIVND come from the germline V gene (reference sequence).

This rearrangement joins TRBV29-1 to TRBJ1-2, with 8 bases that match TRBD1. V gave up 3 bases and J gave up 4 bases; unmatched junction bases: 4. The CDR3 covers 13 residues. Per germline, CDR1 SQVTM and CDR2 ANQGSEA. CDR3 sequence: CSVETGQAYGYTF. The CDR3 DNA is TGCAGCGTTGAGACGGGACAGGCCTATGGCTACACCTTC.

The V call is TRBV25-1, the J call TRBJ2-3, with a tentative D call TRBD2 (7 bases). Germline V lookup: CDR1 MGHDK, CDR2 SYGVNS. V was clipped by 2 bases and J by 1 base, with 13 bases between them. The CDR3 loop spans 16 amino acids. The CDR3 sequence: CASSERAGARTDTQYF. CDR3 nucleotides: TGTGCCAGCAGTGAAAGGGCGGGGGCCCGCACAGATACGCAGTATTTT.

The gene calls are TRBV5-1 and TRBJ1-5; D remains ambiguous. The CDR3 spans 13 residues. Trimming cost V 5 bases and J 0 bases, with 6 bases left between them. The germline CDR1 and CDR2 sequences are SGHRS and YFSETQ. Written as DNA, the CDR3 is TGCGCCAGCAGGAGGGATAGCAATCAGCCCCAGCATTTT. Translation gives CASRRDSNQPQHF.

This chain connects TRBV5-1 to TRBJ2-7, with D perhaps TRBD2 (5 bases). The CDR3 runs to 15 residues. CDR1 and CDR2 (germline): SGHRS, YFSETQ. The V and J ends lost 1 base and 0 bases respectively, with 11 bases between them. The DNA of the CDR3 is TGCGCCAGCAGCTTGTCGGCGGGTTTCTCCTACGAGCAGTACTTC. Encoded protein: CASSLSAGFSYEQYF.

The chain has TRBV10-3 and TRBJ1-2; D remains ambiguous. V gave up 3 bases and J gave up 2 bases, with 10 bases separating them. CDR3 length: 14 amino acids. Germline V gene lookup returns CDR1 ENHRY and CDR2 SYGVKD. CDR3 sequence reads: CAISDKLVNYGYTF. CDR3 nucleotide sequence: TGTGCCATCAGTGATAAATTGGTGAACTATGGCTACACCTTC.

V usage is TRBV10-3 and J usage is TRBJ2-1; the D is unclear. With 2 bases removed from V and 6 bases from J, the gap between germline ends came to 5 bases. CDR3 size: 12 residues. From germline, CDR1 is ENHRY and CDR2 SYGVKD. The DNA of the CDR3 is TGTGCCATCAGTGAGGGAAGCAATGAGCAGTTCTTC. It yields the protein CAISEGSNEQFF.

The chain recombines TRBV30 with TRBJ2-1; TRBD2 aligns across 7 bases. The CDR3 sequence is 14 residues long. After removal of 8 bases from V and 2 bases from J, the junction contained 9 bases not matched to a gene. The germline V gene has CDR1 GTSNPN and CDR2 SVGIG (reference sequence). CDR3 bases: TGTGCCACCAATAGCGGGCGGGCCTACAATGAGCAGTTCTTC. This codes for CATNSGRAYNEQFF.

J is TRBJ1-2 and V is TRBV29-1; D gene uncertain. CDR1 is SQVTM and CDR2 is ANQGSEA in the germline V gene. Trimming pared 6 bases from V and 6 bases from J, leaving 11 bases between. This CDR3 contains 11 residues. In nucleotides, the CDR3 is TGCAGCGTCAAACGCGCAGATGGCTACACCTTC. Protein: CSVKRADGYTF.

This clone appeared a single time. The chain is built from TRBV29-1 and TRBJ1-2, with D uncertain. Between the trimmed V and J ends, which lost 0 bases and 3 bases, there was a span of 20 bases. CDR1 is SQVTM, CDR2 ANQGSEA, per germline. The CDR3 sequence is 17 residues long. The CDR3 here is CSVEDLLRANRYYGYTF. CDR3 sequence (DNA): TGCAGCGTTGAAGATCTCTTACGGGCGAACCGCTACTATGGCTACACCTTC.

This chain links TRBV6-5 with TRBJ2-1; D is unclear. The CDR3 sequence is 14 residues long. Germline assignment: CDR1 MNHEY and CDR2 SVGAGI. V shed 1 base and J shed 5 bases, with 9 bases lying between them. The CDR3 nucleotides read TGTGCCAGCAGTTACTACGGATTACACAATGAGCAGTTCTTC. Translating gives CASSYYGLHNEQFF.

V gene TRBV29-1 combines with J gene TRBJ2-2, with a tentative D call TRBD1 (5 bases). Germline CDR1 reads SQVTM; CDR2 reads ANQGSEA. The V end was cut by 7 bases, the J end by 6 bases, with 6 bases between. The CDR3 totals 10 residues. The CDR3 DNA is TGCAGCGCCAGGGCCGGGGAGCTGTTTTTT. Residues: CSARAGELFF.

CDR3 loop: CASSQPGQGREQYF. In nucleotides, the CDR3 is TGTGCCAGCAGCCAACCGGGACAGGGTCGGGAGCAGTACTTC. The chain uses TRBV7-2 and TRBJ2-7; TRBD1 matches 9 bases. Germline CDR1 SGHTA, CDR2 FQGNSA. This CDR3 region has 14 residues. J lost 7 bases, V lost 5 bases, and 9 bases had no gene match. The entire variable domain, with the rest obtained from reference TRBV7-2 and TRBJ2-7, is as follows: GAGVSQSPSNKVTEKGKDVELRCDPISGHTALYWYRQSLGQGLEFLIYFQGNSAPDKSGLPSDRFSAERTGGSVSTLTIQRTQQEDSAVYLCASSQPGQGREQYFGPGTRLTVT.